The entry that follows covers one T cell receptor beta chain sequence. The data are from a study of blood T cell repertoires in COVID-19. In Cohort 3, a recovered donor had either two negative PCRs, clearance, or symptom resolution. Sequencing used immunoSEQ multiplex PCR; TCRdb keeps in-frame clones, though not all of them. The repertoire consists of 100,000 to 150,000 clones, with 84% occurring once and the leading ten covering around 4.2%. Sequenced material: PBMCs or T cells enriched from blood (not recorded which). The source is a woman between 25 and 40 years old who had recovered from COVID-19.

CDR3 residues: CASSRSRTGSGNTIYF. DNA of the CDR3: TGCGCCAGCAGCCGGAGCAGGACAGGGTCCGGAAACACCATATATTTT. The chain has TRBV4-3 and TRBJ1-3; 8 nucleotides match TRBD1. Germline trimming cut 4 bases from V and 4 bases from J; bases unmatched to any gene: 9. Germline V gene sequence: CDR1 LGHNA, CDR2 YSLEER. CDR3 size: 16 residues.